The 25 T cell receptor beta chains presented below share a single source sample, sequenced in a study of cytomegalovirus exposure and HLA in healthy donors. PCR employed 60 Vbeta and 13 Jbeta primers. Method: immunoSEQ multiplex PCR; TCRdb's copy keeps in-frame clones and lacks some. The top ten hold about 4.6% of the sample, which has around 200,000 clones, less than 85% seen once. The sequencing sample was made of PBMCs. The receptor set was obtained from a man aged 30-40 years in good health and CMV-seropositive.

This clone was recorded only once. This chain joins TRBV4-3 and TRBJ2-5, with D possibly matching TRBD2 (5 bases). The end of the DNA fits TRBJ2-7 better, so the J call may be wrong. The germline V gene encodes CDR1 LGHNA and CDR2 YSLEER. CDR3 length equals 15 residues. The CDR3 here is CASSQGREGPYEQYF. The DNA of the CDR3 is TGCGCCAGCAGCCAAGGACGGGAAGGTCCTTACGAGCAGTACTTC.

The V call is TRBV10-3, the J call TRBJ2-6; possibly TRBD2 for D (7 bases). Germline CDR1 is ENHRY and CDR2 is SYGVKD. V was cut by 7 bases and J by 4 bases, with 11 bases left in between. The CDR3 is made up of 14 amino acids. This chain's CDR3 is CAIKGGPGANVLTF. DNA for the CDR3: TGTGCCATCAAGGGGGGGCCCGGGGCCAACGTCCTGACTTTC.

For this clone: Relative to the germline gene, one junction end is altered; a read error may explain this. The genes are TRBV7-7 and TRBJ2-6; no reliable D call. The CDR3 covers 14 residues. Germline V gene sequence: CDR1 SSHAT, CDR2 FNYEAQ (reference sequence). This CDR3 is CASKYNSGANVLTF. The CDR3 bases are TGTGCTAGCAAGTACAACTCTGGGGCCAACGTCCTGACTTTC.

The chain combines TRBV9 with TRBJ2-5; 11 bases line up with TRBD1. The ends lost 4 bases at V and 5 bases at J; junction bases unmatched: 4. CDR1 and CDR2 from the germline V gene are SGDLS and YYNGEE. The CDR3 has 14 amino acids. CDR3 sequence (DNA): TGTGCCAGCAGCACTTGGACAGGGGGCGAGACCCAGTACTTC. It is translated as CASSTWTGGETQYF.

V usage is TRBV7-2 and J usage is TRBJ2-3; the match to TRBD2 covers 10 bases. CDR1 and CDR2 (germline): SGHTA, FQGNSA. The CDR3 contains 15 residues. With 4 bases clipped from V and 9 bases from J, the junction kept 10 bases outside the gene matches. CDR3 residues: CASSSLAGVLRTQYF. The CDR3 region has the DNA TGTGCCAGCAGCTCTCTAGCGGGAGTTTTGAGGACGCAGTATTTT.

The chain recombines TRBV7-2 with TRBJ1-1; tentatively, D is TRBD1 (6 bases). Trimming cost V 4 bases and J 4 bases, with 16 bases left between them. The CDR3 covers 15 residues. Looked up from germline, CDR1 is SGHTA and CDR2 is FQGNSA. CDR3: CASSSRGGAGTEAFF. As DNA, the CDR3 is TGTGCCAGCAGCTCGCGGGGGGGCGCGGGCACTGAAGCTTTCTTT.

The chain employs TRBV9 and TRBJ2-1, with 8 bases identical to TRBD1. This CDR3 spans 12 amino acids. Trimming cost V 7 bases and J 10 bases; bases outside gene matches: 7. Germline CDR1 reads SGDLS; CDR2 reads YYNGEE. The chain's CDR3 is CASSVRDREQFF. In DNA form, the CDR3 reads TGTGCCAGCTCCGTAAGGGACAGGGAGCAGTTCTTC.

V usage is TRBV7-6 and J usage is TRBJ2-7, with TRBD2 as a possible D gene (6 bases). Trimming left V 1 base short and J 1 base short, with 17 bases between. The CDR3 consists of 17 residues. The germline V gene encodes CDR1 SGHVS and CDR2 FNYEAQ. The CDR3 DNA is TGTGCCAGCAGCTTAGACTCCGGGAGCTCATTTTCCTACGAGCAGTACTTC. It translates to CASSLDSGSSFSYEQYF.

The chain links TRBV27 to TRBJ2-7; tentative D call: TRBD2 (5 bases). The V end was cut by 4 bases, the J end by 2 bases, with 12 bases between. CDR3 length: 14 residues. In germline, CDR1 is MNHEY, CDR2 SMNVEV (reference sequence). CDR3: CASSSSPAAYEQYF. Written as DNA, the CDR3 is TGTGCCAGCAGTTCCTCCCCAGCGGCCTACGAGCAGTACTTC.

Written as DNA, the CDR3 is TGTGCCAGCGCTCCAGGGATCTACGAGCAGTACTTC. It is translated as CASAPGIYEQYF. This rearrangement joins TRBV28 to TRBJ2-7, with a tentative D call TRBD1 (5 bases). Trimming removed 8 bases at V and 3 bases at J, with 11 bases between. Per the germline V gene, CDR1 is MDHEN and CDR2 is SYDVKM. The CDR3 is 12 residues long. Full variable domain (missing parts from reference TRBV28 and TRBJ2-7): DVKVTQSSRYLVKRTGEKVFLECVQDMDHENMFWYRQDPGLGLRLIYFSYDVKMKEKGDIPEGYSVSREKKERFSLILESASTNQTSMYLCASAPGIYEQYFGPGTRLTVT.

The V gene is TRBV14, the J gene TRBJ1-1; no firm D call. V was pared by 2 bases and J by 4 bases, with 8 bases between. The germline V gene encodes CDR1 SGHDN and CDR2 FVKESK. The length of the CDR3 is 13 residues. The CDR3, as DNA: TGTGCCAGCAGCCAACAGGAAGGCACTGAAGCTTTCTTT. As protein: CASSQQEGTEAFF.

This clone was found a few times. CDR3 nucleotides: TGTGCCAGCAGTTTACGGCGGGACCCAAGAAGCGGCGGGGAGCTGTTTTTT. Its protein is CASSLRRDPRSGGELFF. The chain joins TRBV27 to TRBJ2-2; perhaps TRBD2 as D (6 bases). Germline V gene lookup returns CDR1 MNHEY and CDR2 SMNVEV (reference sequence). CDR3 length equals 17 residues. The germline V and J ends were trimmed by 2 bases and 7 bases, with 20 bases remaining between them.

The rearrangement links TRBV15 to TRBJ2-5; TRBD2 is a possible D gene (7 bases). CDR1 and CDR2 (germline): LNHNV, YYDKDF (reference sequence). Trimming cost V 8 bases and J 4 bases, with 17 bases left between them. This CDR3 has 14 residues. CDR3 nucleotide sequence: TGTGCCACCTCACGGGGGGCCATGGGAGAGACCCAGTACTTC. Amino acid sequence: CATSRGAMGETQYF.

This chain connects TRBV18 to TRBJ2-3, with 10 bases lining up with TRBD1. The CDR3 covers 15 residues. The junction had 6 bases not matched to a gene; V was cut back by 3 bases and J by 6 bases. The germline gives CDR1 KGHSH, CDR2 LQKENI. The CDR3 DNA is TGTGCCAGCTCACCGAGACAGGGGGCGTCGGATACGCAGTATTTT. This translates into CASSPRQGASDTQYF.

The CDR3 coding sequence is TGTGCCAGCAAGAGTGCTGGGCCCCAGCATTTT. Translating gives CASKSAGPQHF. The chain combines TRBV28 with TRBJ1-5; D is unclear. V lost 7 bases, J lost 9 bases, and 10 bases lay in between. Germline assignment: CDR1 MDHEN and CDR2 SYDVKM. The CDR3 runs 11 residues.

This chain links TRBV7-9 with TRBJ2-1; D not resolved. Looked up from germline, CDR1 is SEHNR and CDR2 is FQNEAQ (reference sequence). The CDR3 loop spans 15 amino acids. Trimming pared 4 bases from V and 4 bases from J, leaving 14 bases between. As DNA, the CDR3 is TGTGCCAGCAGCTCACGACTCCCCGGATACAATGAGCAGTTCTTC. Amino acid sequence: CASSSRLPGYNEQFF.

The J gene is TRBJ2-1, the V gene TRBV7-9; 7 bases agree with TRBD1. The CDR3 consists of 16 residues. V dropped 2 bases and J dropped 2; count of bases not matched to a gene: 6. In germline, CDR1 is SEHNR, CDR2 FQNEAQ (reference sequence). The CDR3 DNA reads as TGTGCCAGCAGCTTAACACAGGGGTCCACCTACAATGAGCAGTTCTTC. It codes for CASSLTQGSTYNEQFF.

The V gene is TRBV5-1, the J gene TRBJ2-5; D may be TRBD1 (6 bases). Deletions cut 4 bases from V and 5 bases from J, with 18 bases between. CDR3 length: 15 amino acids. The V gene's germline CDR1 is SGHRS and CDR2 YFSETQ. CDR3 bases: TGCGCCAGCAGCCCGTCCCGGGACACTGGGGAGACCCAGTACTTC. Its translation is CASSPSRDTGETQYF.

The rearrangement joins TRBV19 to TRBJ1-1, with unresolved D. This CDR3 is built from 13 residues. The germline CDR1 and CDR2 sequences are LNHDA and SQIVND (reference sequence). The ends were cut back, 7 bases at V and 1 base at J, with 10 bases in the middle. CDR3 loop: CASTGIGNTEAFF. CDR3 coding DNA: TGTGCCAGTACGGGGATCGGGAACACTGAAGCTTTCTTT.

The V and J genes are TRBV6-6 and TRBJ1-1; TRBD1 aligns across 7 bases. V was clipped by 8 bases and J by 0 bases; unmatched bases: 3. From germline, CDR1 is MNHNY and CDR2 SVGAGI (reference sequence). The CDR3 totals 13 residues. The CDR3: CASPQGLNTEAFF. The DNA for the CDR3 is TGTGCCAGCCCACAGGGGCTGAACACTGAAGCTTTCTTT.

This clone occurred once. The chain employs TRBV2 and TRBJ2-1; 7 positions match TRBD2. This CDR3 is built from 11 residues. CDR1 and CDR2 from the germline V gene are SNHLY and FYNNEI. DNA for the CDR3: TGTGGCGGGAGCTCGTACAATGAGCAGTTCTTC. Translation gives CGGSSYNEQFF.

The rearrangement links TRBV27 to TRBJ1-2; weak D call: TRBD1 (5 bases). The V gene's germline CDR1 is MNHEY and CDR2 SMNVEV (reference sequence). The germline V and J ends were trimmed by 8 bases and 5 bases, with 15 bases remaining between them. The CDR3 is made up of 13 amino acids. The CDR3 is CASSSTGGYGYTF. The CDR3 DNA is TGTGCCAGCTCTTCGACGGGGGGATATGGCTACACCTTC.

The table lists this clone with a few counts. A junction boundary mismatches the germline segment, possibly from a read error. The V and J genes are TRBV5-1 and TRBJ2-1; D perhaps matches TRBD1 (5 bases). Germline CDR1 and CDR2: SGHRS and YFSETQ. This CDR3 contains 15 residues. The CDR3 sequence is CASRLGRSYYNEQFF. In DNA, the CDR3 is TGCGCCAGCAGATTGGGGCGGAGCTACTACAATGAGCAGTTCTTC.

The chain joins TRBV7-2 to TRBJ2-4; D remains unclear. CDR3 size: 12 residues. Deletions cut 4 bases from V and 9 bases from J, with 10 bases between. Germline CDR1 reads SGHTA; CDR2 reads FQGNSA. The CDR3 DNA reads TGTGCCAGCAGCTCTTCTGATAGCATTCAGTACTTC. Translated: CASSSSDSIQYF.

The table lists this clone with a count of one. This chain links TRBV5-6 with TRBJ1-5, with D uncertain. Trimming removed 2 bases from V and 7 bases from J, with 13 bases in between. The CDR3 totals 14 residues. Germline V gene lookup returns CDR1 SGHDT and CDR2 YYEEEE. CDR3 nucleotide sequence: TGTGCCAGCAGCTTAGCCTCGCCCGGGCAGCCCCAGCATTTT. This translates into CASSLASPGQPQHF.